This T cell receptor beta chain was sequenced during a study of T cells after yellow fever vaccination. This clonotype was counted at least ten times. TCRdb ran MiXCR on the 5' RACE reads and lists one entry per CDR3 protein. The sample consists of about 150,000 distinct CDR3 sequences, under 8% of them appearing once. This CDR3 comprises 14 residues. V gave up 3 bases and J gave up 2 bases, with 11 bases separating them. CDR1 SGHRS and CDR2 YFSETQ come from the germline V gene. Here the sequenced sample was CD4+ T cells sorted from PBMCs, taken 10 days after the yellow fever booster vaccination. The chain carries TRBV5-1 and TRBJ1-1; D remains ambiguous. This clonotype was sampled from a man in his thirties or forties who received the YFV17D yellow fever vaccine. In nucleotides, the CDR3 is TGCGCCAGCAGCTCAGAAGGGCCCAACACTGAAGCTTTCTTT. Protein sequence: CASSSEGPNTEAFF.